The 19 T cell receptor beta chains presented below share a single source sample, sequenced in a study of T cells in women clearing cervical HPV infection. Profiling relied on immunoSEQ multiplex PCR, and the TCRdb table lists in-frame clones only, not all of them. This repertoire comprises tens of thousands of clones; its ten largest clones make up 6.6%. Source material: blood buffy coat. Receptor source: a woman aged 18 to 75 with a cervical HPV16 infection that either progressed to CIN3+ or cleared (not recorded which).

With respect to this clone: The CDR3 is cut off 3 residues early in the read; its end comes from the germline J gene. The V call is TRBV5-1, the J call TRBJ2-7, with 9 bases that match TRBD2. Germline CDR1 SGHRS, CDR2 YFSETQ. After removal of 5 bases from V and 2 bases from J, the junction contained 11 bases not matched to a gene. The CDR3 is 16 residues long. CDR3 loop: CASRPKGAGGPYEQYF. The CDR3 DNA, read in part, is TGCGCCAGCAGACCCAAGGGGGCGGGAGGGCCCTACGAG.

Details on this clone: The read gets to within 3 residues of the CDR3 end, and the germline J gene fills in the rest. The genes are TRBV5-1 and TRBJ2-3; tentatively, D is TRBD1 (6 bases). The CDR3 is made up of 16 amino acids. Germline values: CDR1 SGHRS, CDR2 YFSETQ. Between the trimmed V and J ends, which lost 4 bases and 0 bases, there was a span of 15 bases. This chain's CDR3 is CASSTAGASSTDTQYF. The DNA read from the CDR3 is TGCGCCAGCAGCACAGCAGGGGCTTCTAGCACAGATACG.

A note on this clone: The CDR3 end falls 3 residues outside the read, so it is completed with the germline J gene. J is TRBJ2-7 and V is TRBV18; 9 positions match TRBD1. Germline values: CDR1 KGHSH, CDR2 LQKENI. This CDR3 spans 15 amino acids. The trim removed 7 bases at V and 6 bases at J, leaving 13 bases unmatched. CDR3 protein: CASCPGQGRWVEQYF. The sequenced CDR3 bases are TGTGCCAGCTGCCCTGGACAGGGGAGATGGGTCGAG.

Details on this clone: The CDR3 end falls 3 residues outside the read, so it is completed with the germline J gene. The chain couples TRBV30 to TRBJ2-7; 8 bases line up with TRBD1. Unmatched junction bases numbered 11, after V lost 0 bases and J lost 4 bases. CDR1 is GTSNPN, CDR2 SVGIG, per germline (reference sequence). CDR3 length equals 16 residues. Incomplete CDR3 DNA: TGTGCCTGGAGTGTACGGGGGACAGGCTCCTATTACGAG. Protein product: CAWSVRGTGSYYE. The whole CDR3 protein reads CAWSVRGTGSYYEQYF. The full variable domain, rest sourced from reference TRBV30 and TRBJ2-7, is SQTIHQWPATLVQPVGSPLSLECTVEGTSNPNLYWYRQAAGRGLQLLFYSVGIGQISSEVPQNLSASRPQDRQFILSSKKLLLSDSGFYLCAWSVRGTGSYYEQYFGPGTRLTVT.

On this clone itself: The DNA ends 3 residues before the CDR3 does, and the rest of the CDR3 is filled in from the germline J gene. The genes are TRBV5-1 and TRBJ2-2, with 9 bases identical to TRBD1. Germline assignment: CDR1 SGHRS and CDR2 YFSETQ. V lost 3 bases and J lost 5; bases outside the gene matches: 11. The CDR3 length is 17 residues. The CDR3 reads CASSSSTGGARTGELFF. CDR3 DNA (partial): TGCGCCAGCAGCTCAAGTACAGGGGGCGCGAGAACCGGGGAG.

As for this clone: The DNA ends 3 residues before the CDR3 does, and the rest of the CDR3 is filled in from the germline J gene. This chain connects TRBV5-1 to TRBJ2-3, with D unclear. Trimming cost V 0 bases and J 2 bases, with 4 bases left between them. The CDR3 consists of 13 residues. Germline values: CDR1 SGHRS, CDR2 YFSETQ. The DNA read from the CDR3 is TGCGCCAGCAGCTTGGACTACACAGATACG. Translating gives CASSLDYTDT. The CDR3 as a whole reads CASSLDYTDTQYF.

About this clone: The CDR3 is cut off 3 residues early in the read; its end comes from the germline J gene. This chain uses TRBV5-1 with TRBJ2-1, with 11 bases fitting TRBD1. The length of the CDR3 is 15 residues. CDR1 is SGHRS, CDR2 YFSETQ, per germline. V was clipped by 3 bases and J by 6 bases; unmatched bases: 5. The CDR3 loop is CASSSGQGVLNEQFF. The CDR3 bases that were read are TGCGCCAGCAGCTCGGGACAGGGGGTTCTCAATGAG.

The part of the CDR3 DNA that was read is TGTGCCAGTAACAACAGGGGTGCTGGGGCCAACGTC. It translates to CASNNRGAGANV. The complete CDR3 protein is CASNNRGAGANVLTF. The rearrangement links TRBV19 to TRBJ2-6, with 7 bases identical to TRBD1. The read stops 3 residues short of the end of the CDR3; the missing end is completed from the germline J gene. The ends lost 7 bases at V and 2 bases at J; junction bases unmatched: 5. Germline V gene sequence: CDR1 LNHDA, CDR2 SQIVND (reference sequence). CDR3 length: 15 amino acids. The variable domain in full, completed from reference TRBV19 and TRBJ2-6, reads DGGITQSPKYLFRKEGQNVTLSCEQNLNHDAMYWYRQDPGQGLRLIYYSQIVNDFQKGDIAEGYSVSREKKESFPLTVTSAQKNPTAFYLCASNNRGAGANVLTFGAGSRLTVL.

Details on this clone: The read is 3 residues too short to cover the CDR3 end, so that end is filled in from the germline J gene. The chain combines TRBV6-2 or TRBV6-3 with TRBJ2-1; 14 nucleotides match TRBD2. CDR3 length equals 17 residues. The trim removed 8 bases at V and 8 bases at J, leaving 14 bases unmatched. Germline V gives CDR1 MNHEY, CDR2 SVGEGT. CDR3 DNA (partial): TGTGCCAGCGTGGGACTAGCGGGGGATCCCAAGGGGGATGAG. Translation: CASVGLAGDPKGDE. The CDR3 reads in full as CASVGLAGDPKGDEQFF.

For this clone: The read ends 3 residues early relative to the CDR3; the germline J gene fills the gap. The V call is TRBV10-3, the J call TRBJ2-1, with 14 bases matching TRBD2. Germline V gene sequence: CDR1 ENHRY, CDR2 SYGVKD. The CDR3 length is 19 residues. The V segment lost 6 bases and the J segment 1 base; nucleotides outside the gene matches: 11. The CDR3 bases that were read are TGTGCCATCAGGGGACTAGCGGGAGTCCTTAACGGGTCCTACAATGAG. This gives the protein CAIRGLAGVLNGSYNE. The complete CDR3 reads CAIRGLAGVLNGSYNEQFF.

Remarks on this clone: Sequencing ends 3 residues short of the CDR3 end; the germline J gene provides the rest. This chain links TRBV19 with TRBJ2-3; tentatively, D is TRBD1 (6 bases). Germline CDR1 reads LNHDA; CDR2 reads SQIVND (reference sequence). Trimming cost V 7 bases and J 2 bases, with 13 bases left between them. The CDR3 spans 14 residues. The CDR3 bases that were read are TGTGCCAGTACTATGGACAGCTACACAGATACG. Amino acid sequence: CASTMDSYTDT. The whole CDR3 reads CASTMDSYTDTQYF.

This CDR3 reads CACKEGYNEQFF. CDR3 bases read: TGTGCCTGCAAAGAGGGGTACAATGAG. The chain carries TRBV30 and TRBJ2-1; D could derive from TRBD1 or TRBD2 (5 bases each). Read coverage stops 3 residues before the CDR3 terminus; the germline J gene supplies the remainder. The V gene lost 6 bases and the J gene lost 4 bases, with 10 bases spanning the gap. The germline CDR1 and CDR2 sequences are GTSNPN and SVGIG (reference sequence). CDR3 size: 12 residues.

Remarks on this clone: The read terminates 3 residues before the CDR3 end, so the remaining end is supplied by the germline J gene. The chain links TRBV2 to TRBJ2-1, with no clear D. The germline V gene encodes CDR1 SNHLY and CDR2 FYNNEI. This CDR3 is built from 13 residues. V was pared by 6 bases and J by 4 bases, with 10 bases between. CDR3 bases read: TGTGCCAGCAGCACAGCCCCGTACAATGAG. It codes for CASSTAPYNE. The whole CDR3 sequence reads CASSTAPYNEQFF.

About this clone: The DNA ends 3 residues before the CDR3 does, and the rest of the CDR3 is filled in from the germline J gene. J is TRBJ1-6 and V is TRBV20-1; D gene unclear. The CDR3 runs to 14 residues. V shed 1 base and J shed 5 bases, with 9 bases lying between them. From germline, CDR1 is DFQATT and CDR2 SNEGSKA (reference sequence). CDR3 DNA, as far as it was read: TGCAGTGCTAGAGTTGGCACCAATAATTCACCC. It specifies CSARVGTNNSP. The complete CDR3 protein is CSARVGTNNSPLHF.

A note on this clone: The read stops 3 residues short of the end of the CDR3; the missing end is completed from the germline J gene. V gene TRBV7-3 combines with J gene TRBJ2-2; 7 bases map to TRBD1. The CDR3 extends over 17 amino acids. The V segment lost 2 bases and the J segment 1 base; nucleotides outside the gene matches: 7. Germline values: CDR1 SGHTA, CDR2 FQGTGA. The CDR3 region is CASSLFPGTENTGELFF. The part of the CDR3 DNA that was read is TGTGCCAGCAGCTTATTCCCCGGGACAGAGAACACCGGGGAG. Complete variable domain (other parts from reference TRBV7-3 and TRBJ2-2): GAGVSQTPSNKVTEKGKYVELRCDPISGHTALYWYRQSLGQGPEFLIYFQGTGAADDSGLPNDRFFAVRPEGSVSTLKIQRTERGDSAVYLCASSLFPGTENTGELFFGEGSRLTVL.

Details on this clone: The sequenced fragment ends 3 residues before the CDR3 boundary, so the rest is inferred from the germline J gene. The chain couples TRBV7-3 to TRBJ2-2; TRBD1 agrees at 12 bases. V lost 0 bases, J lost 6 bases, and 14 bases stayed unmatched. The CDR3 sequence is 20 residues long. The V gene's germline CDR1 is SGHTA and CDR2 FQGTGA. The part of the CDR3 DNA that was read is TGTGCCAGCAGCTTAACGGGACAGGGGGCGCTTGTAAGAGGATCCGGGGAG. It yields the protein CASSLTGQGALVRGSGE. In full, the CDR3 is CASSLTGQGALVRGSGELFF.

About this clone itself: The read terminates 3 residues before the CDR3 end, so the remaining end is supplied by the germline J gene. The chain has TRBV7-9 and TRBJ2-3; 8 bases are a match to TRBD1. The CDR3 has 15 residues. The V gene's germline CDR1 is SEHNR and CDR2 FQNEAQ (reference sequence). This CDR3 is CASTLKQGDQETQYF. Incomplete CDR3 DNA: TGTGCCAGCACCTTGAAACAGGGGGATCAAGAGACG.

As regards this clone: With the read ending 3 residues before the CDR3 end, the germline J gene is used to fill in that end. The chain uses TRBV5-4 and TRBJ2-7; possible D gene TRBD2, 6 bases. CDR3 length: 14 residues. Germline values: CDR1 SGHNT, CDR2 YYREEE (reference sequence). V was trimmed by 0 bases and J by 4 bases, leaving 11 bases between them. Partial CDR3 DNA: TGTGCCAGCAGCTTGGGAGCTGGGGGGTACGAG. Amino acid sequence: CASSLGAGGYE. The entire CDR3 protein is CASSLGAGGYEQYF.

Of note for this clone: The read stops 3 residues short of the end of the CDR3; the missing end is completed from the germline J gene. This chain connects TRBV6-1 to TRBJ2-1; 7 bases fit TRBD2. Germline values: CDR1 MNHNS, CDR2 SASEGT. The CDR3 covers 15 residues. Trimming cost V 2 bases and J 9 bases; bases outside gene matches: 10. The CDR3: CASSETSALVSEQFF. The part of the CDR3 DNA that was read is TGTGCCAGCAGTGAAACTAGCGCTCTCGTTAGTGAG.